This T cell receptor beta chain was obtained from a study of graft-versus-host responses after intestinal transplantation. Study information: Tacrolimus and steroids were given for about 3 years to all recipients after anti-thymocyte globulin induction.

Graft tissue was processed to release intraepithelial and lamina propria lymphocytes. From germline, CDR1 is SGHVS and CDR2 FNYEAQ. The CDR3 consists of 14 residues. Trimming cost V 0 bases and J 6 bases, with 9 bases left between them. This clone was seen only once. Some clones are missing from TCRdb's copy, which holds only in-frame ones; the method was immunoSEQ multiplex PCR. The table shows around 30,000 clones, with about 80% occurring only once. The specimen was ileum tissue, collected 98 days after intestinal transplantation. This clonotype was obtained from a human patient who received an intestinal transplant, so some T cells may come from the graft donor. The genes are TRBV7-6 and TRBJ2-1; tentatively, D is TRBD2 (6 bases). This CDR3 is CASSLAGGRNEQFF. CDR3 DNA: TGTGCCAGCAGCTTAGCCGGGGGTCGCAATGAGCAGTTCTTC. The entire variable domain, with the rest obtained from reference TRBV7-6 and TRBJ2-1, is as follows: GAGVSQSPRYKVTKRGQDVALRCDPISGHVSLYWYRQALGQGPEFLTYFNYEAQQDKSGLPNDRFSAERPEGSISTLTIQRTEQRDSAMYRCASSLAGGRNEQFFGPGTRLTVL.